Listed here are 20 T cell receptor beta chains from one sample, sequenced in a study of T cell repertoires in cytomegalovirus infection. MiXCR was run by TCRdb on the reads, yielding one entry per CDR3 protein. The sample consists of about 530,000 distinct CDR3 sequences, 26% of them appearing once. Sequencing input: PBMCs. These receptors were collected from a human donor in good health (CMV status not recorded). Some clones in this sample may be carry-over from other donors' samples.

The chain combines TRBV11-2 with TRBJ2-2, with D tentatively TRBD1 (6 bases). Germline CDR1 and CDR2: SGHAT and FQNNGV. The CDR3 is 14 residues long. V lost 3 bases and J 5 bases, leaving 10 bases between the germline ends. Written as DNA, the CDR3 is TGTGCCAGCAGCTTCCGAACAGGGACCGGGGAGCTGTTTTTT. It is translated as CASSFRTGTGELFF.

This clonotype came up a few times. V usage is TRBV6-2 or TRBV6-3 and J usage is TRBJ2-2; perhaps D is TRBD1 or TRBD2 (6 bases each). The CDR3 extends over 16 amino acids. Germline loops: CDR1 MNHEY, CDR2 SVGEGT. The V and J ends lost 2 bases and 5 bases respectively, with 15 bases between them. The CDR3 here is CASSYTPQGRTGELFF. The CDR3 nucleotides are TGTGCCAGCAGTTACACCCCCCAGGGGAGGACCGGGGAGCTGTTTTTT.

The V gene is TRBV7-2, the J gene TRBJ2-1; D uncertain. Germline V gives CDR1 SGHTA, CDR2 FQGNSA. Trimming pared 4 bases from V and 5 bases from J, leaving 18 bases between. The CDR3 totals 16 residues. CDR3 region: CASSSLLRAGHNEQFF. The CDR3, as DNA: TGTGCCAGCAGCTCTCTTCTTCGGGCAGGCCACAATGAGCAGTTCTTC.

The chain combines TRBV24-1 with TRBJ2-1; 10 nucleotides match TRBD2. J lost 0 bases, V lost 7 bases, and 14 bases had no gene match. CDR1 and CDR2 (germline): KGHDR, SFDVKD. The CDR3 loop spans 19 amino acids. In nucleotides, the CDR3 is TGTGCCACCAGAACTAGCGGGGCTAAATCACCCCACTCCTACAATGAGCAGTTCTTC. This gives the protein CATRTSGAKSPHSYNEQFF.

This clonotype has a count of ten or more. The CDR3 coding sequence is TGTGCCAGCAGACGAGCCCCAACGGGACAGGGCGCAGATACGCAGTATTTT. This encodes CASRRAPTGQGADTQYF. This chain links TRBV7-6 with TRBJ2-3; 9 bases line up with TRBD1. The V gene end was trimmed by 6 bases and the J gene end by 4 bases; junction bases not matched to a gene: 14. Germline V gene data show CDR1 as SGHVS and CDR2 as FNYEAQ. The CDR3 covers 17 residues.

There are a few counts of this clonotype. This sequence joins TRBV12-3 or TRBV12-4 and TRBJ2-1; D call uncertain. Trimming stripped 3 bases from V and 4 bases from J, with 7 bases between. CDR3 size: 13 residues. The CDR3 loop is CASSFPEYNEQFF. The DNA of the CDR3 is TGTGCCAGCAGTTTCCCGGAGTACAATGAGCAGTTCTTC.

The genes are TRBV28 and TRBJ1-1, with D perhaps matching TRBD1 (6 bases). Trimming shortened V by 5 bases and J by 1 base, and 14 bases separated the two germline ends. The germline V gene encodes CDR1 MDHEN and CDR2 SYDVKM. The CDR3 is 15 residues long. CDR3 residues: CASSPHSTGNTEAFF. CDR3 DNA: TGTGCCAGCAGTCCTCACTCGACAGGGAACACTGAAGCTTTCTTT.

Note on this clonotype: Possible read error: a much larger clone is one base away. The chain uses TRBV7-2 and TRBJ1-6; D remains ambiguous. The V gene's germline CDR1 is SGHTA and CDR2 FQGNSA. The length of the CDR3 is 14 residues. CDR3 in DNA: TGTGCCAGCAGCTTAGTTATAATCGGTTCACCCCTCCCCTTT. Translated, it gives CASSLVIIGSPLPF.

This clonotype was picked up a small number of times. V is TRBV7-8 and J is TRBJ2-5, with no clear D. CDR3 size: 13 residues. V was cut by 4 bases and J by 1 base, with 7 bases left in between. CDR1 is SGHVS, CDR2 FQNEAQ, per germline. CDR3 region: CASSSVRQETQYF. CDR3 nucleotides: TGTGCCAGCAGCTCAGTACGCCAAGAGACCCAGTACTTC.

This clonotype was seen only a few times. The genes are TRBV19 and TRBJ1-6; tentatively, D is TRBD1 (5 bases). V lost 8 bases, J lost 7 bases, and 18 bases lay in between. CDR1 and CDR2 from the germline V gene are LNHDA and SQIVND (reference sequence). The CDR3 extends over 15 amino acids. CDR3 residues: CASDPAGIDNSPLHF. CDR3 bases: TGTGCCAGTGATCCTGCAGGGATCGACAATTCACCCCTCCACTTT.

This chain joins TRBV2 and TRBJ2-4, with 7 bases aligning to TRBD1. The trim removed 6 bases at V and 4 bases at J, leaving 3 bases unmatched. CDR3 length equals 13 residues. CDR1 and CDR2 (germline): SNHLY, FYNNEI. This CDR3 reads CASRGQPKNIQYF. The CDR3 DNA reads as TGTGCCAGCAGGGGACAGCCTAAAAACATTCAGTACTTC.

This chain joins TRBV4-1 and TRBJ2-3, with TRBD1 identical over 7 bases. The CDR3 contains 16 residues. Trimming at V came to 0 bases and at J to 2 bases, leaving 5 bases not matched to a gene. Germline V gene data show CDR1 as MGHRA and CDR2 as YSYEKL. The CDR3 coding sequence is TGCGCCAGCAGCCAAGAGAAGGGGGCCACCACAGATACGCAGTATTTT. This gives the protein CASSQEKGATTDTQYF.

The gene calls are TRBV19 and TRBJ2-7; D assignment may be TRBD1 or TRBD2 (5 bases each). CDR1 and CDR2 from the germline V gene are LNHDA and SQIVND (reference sequence). V lost 5 bases and J lost 6, with 14 bases in between. CDR3 length: 13 residues. CDR3 region: CASSPRAGIEQYV. Here the CDR3 DNA reads TGTGCCAGTAGTCCCAGGGCGGGTATCGAGCAGTACGTC.

The chain links TRBV20-1 to TRBJ2-1; TRBD2 agrees at 14 bases. Trimming cost V 5 bases and J 5 bases; bases outside gene matches: 8. The CDR3 is made up of 16 amino acids. Germline CDR1 is DFQATT and CDR2 is SNEGSKA (reference sequence). This CDR3 reads CSASGTSGRFDNEQFF. CDR3 in DNA: TGCAGTGCTTCCGGGACTAGCGGGAGATTCGACAATGAGCAGTTCTTC.

This clonotype was detected only a few times. The V call is TRBV6-2 or TRBV6-3, the J call TRBJ2-7; no clear D gene. Trimming removed 6 bases at V and 2 bases at J, with 5 bases between. Germline V gene data show CDR1 as MNHEY and CDR2 as SVGEGT. The CDR3 sequence is 11 residues long. CDR3 DNA sequence: TGTGCCAGCAGCCAAACCTACGAGCAGTACTTC. It yields the protein CASSQTYEQYF.

This clonotype showed up just a few times. The CDR3, as DNA: TGTGCCAGCAGTTTAACGGGATCCGGGACAGATACGCAGTATTTT. Its protein is CASSLTGSGTDTQYF. The chain has TRBV12-3 or TRBV12-4 and TRBJ2-3; D may be TRBD2 (5 bases). CDR3 length: 15 amino acids. The V and J ends lost 2 bases and 3 bases respectively, with 12 bases between them.

The J gene is TRBJ2-3, the V gene TRBV19, with D perhaps given as TRBD1 or TRBD2 (5 bases each). The CDR3 extends over 15 amino acids. From germline, CDR1 is LNHDA and CDR2 SQIVND (reference sequence). The V end was cut by 7 bases, the J end by 4 bases, with 18 bases between. Here the CDR3 DNA reads TGTGCCAGTACCTCCGGGACCGCGTTCCCAGATACGCAGTATTTT. Protein: CASTSGTAFPDTQYF.

The V gene is TRBV7-9, the J gene TRBJ2-3; a possible D gene is TRBD2 (5 bases). The germline V gene encodes CDR1 SEHNR and CDR2 FQNEAQ (reference sequence). This CDR3 is 12 amino acids long. With 10 bases removed from V and 4 bases from J, the gap between germline ends came to 12 bases. DNA for the CDR3: TGTGCCAACACGAGAGCGGCAGATACGCAGTATTTT. Translated: CANTRAADTQYF.

A few counts support this clonotype. At one of its ends the junction is not consistent with the germline gene, which may arise from a read error. The gene calls are TRBV10-3 and TRBJ1-1; TRBD1 matches at 7 bases. Germline V gene data show CDR1 as ENHRY and CDR2 as SYGVKD. This CDR3 region has 13 residues. CDR3 sequence reads: CALREGGHTEAFF. In DNA, the CDR3 is TGTGCCCTCAGGGAAGGGGGCCACACTGAAGCTTTCTTT.

The V and J genes are TRBV7-2 and TRBJ1-2; 8 bases line up with TRBD1. V dropped 3 bases and J dropped 8; count of bases not matched to a gene: 8. The germline V gene encodes CDR1 SGHTA and CDR2 FQGNSA. The CDR3 totals 14 residues. The CDR3 loop reads CASSFEQGAGGYTF. The CDR3 DNA is TGTGCCAGCAGCTTTGAGCAGGGGGCCGGGGGCTACACCTTC.